Listed below are T cell receptor beta chains from one sample, sequenced in a study of T cells in Graves' hyperthyroidism and ophthalmopathy. One entry per CDR3 protein, called by TCRdb with MiXCR from the multiplex PCR reads. The sample consists of hundreds of thousands of distinct CDR3 sequences, approximately 20% of them appearing once. Sequenced sample: blood. Source of these receptors: a man aged 35 to 55 with Graves' ophthalmopathy. CDR3s include the opening cysteine and the closing phenylalanine or tryptophan. The D gene is left open where the match is weak. Some rows mark clone size as missing; the rest say once, few, many or name a class of expanded clone.

d_gene: NA
v_gene: TRBV15
j_gene: TRBJ1-5
abundance: NA
CDR3nt: TGTGCCACCAGCAGAGTGGGGCAGCCCCAGCATTTT
CDR3aa: CATSRVGQPQHF

d_gene: TRBD1
v_gene: TRBV3-1
j_gene: TRBJ1-2
abundance: NA
CDR3nt: TGTGCCAGCAGCCAAGCCTACAGGGGAGACTATGGCTACACCTTC
CDR3aa: CASSQAYRGDYGYTF

d_gene: TRBD2
v_gene: TRBV20-1
j_gene: TRBJ2-7
abundance: NA
CDR3nt: TGCAGTGCTAGAGATAGCGGGAGGGCCTCCTACGAGCAGTACTTC
CDR3aa: CSARDSGRASYEQYF

d_gene: NA
v_gene: TRBV12-3/TRBV12-4
j_gene: TRBJ1-1
abundance: many
CDR3nt: TGTGCCAGCAGTTTAGTAGGTCAGGGAGACACTGAAGCTTTCTTT
CDR3aa: CASSLVGQGDTEAFF

d_gene: TRBD1
v_gene: TRBV3-1
j_gene: TRBJ2-7
abundance: many
CDR3nt: TGTGCCAGCAGCCATACCGGGACAGGGGTCTACGAGCAGTACTTC
CDR3aa: CASSHTGTGVYEQYF

d_gene: TRBD1
v_gene: TRBV30
j_gene: TRBJ2-3
abundance: few
CDR3nt: TGTGCCTGGAGGGGGACAGGCACAGATACGCAGTATTTT
CDR3aa: CAWRGTGTDTQYF

d_gene: TRBD2
v_gene: TRBV20-1
j_gene: TRBJ2-1
abundance: many
CDR3nt: TGCAGTGCCATGGCACTAGCGGTCGGTGAGCAGTTCTTC
CDR3aa: CSAMALAVGEQFF

d_gene: TRBD1
v_gene: TRBV12-3/TRBV12-4
j_gene: TRBJ2-7
abundance: many
CDR3nt: TGTGCCAGCAGTCAAAGACAGGGGCCCTACGAGCAGTACTTC
CDR3aa: CASSQRQGPYEQYF

d_gene: TRBD1
v_gene: TRBV5-1
j_gene: TRBJ2-1
abundance: NA
CDR3nt: TGCGCCAGCACCAAAACTATGGGGACAGGGGGCGGGAATGAGCAGTTCTTC
CDR3aa: CASTKTMGTGGGNEQFF

d_gene: NA
v_gene: TRBV6-1
j_gene: TRBJ1-4
abundance: NA
CDR3nt: TGTGCCAGCGCTGGGGGGAGGAATGAAAAACTGTTTTTT
CDR3aa: CASAGGRNEKLFF

d_gene: TRBD1
v_gene: TRBV7-2
j_gene: TRBJ1-3
abundance: NA
CDR3nt: TGTGCCAGCAGCTTCCGGGGACAGAGCTCTGGAAACACCATATATTTT
CDR3aa: CASSFRGQSSGNTIYF